Below, 30 T cell receptor beta chains from the same sample are listed, as sequenced in a study of tumor-infiltrating lymphocytes in primary liver carcinoma. Priming with a constant-region primer yielded TCR beta cDNA from around 0.45 ug total RNA. Libraries for TCR beta were built through three nested multiplex PCR rounds, which together made up a slightly modified ARM-PCR procedure. PCR rounds one and two used TRBV1-TRBV30 forward primers with a C-beta reverse primer for roughly 10 cycles each. One entry per CDR3 protein, called by TCRdb with MiXCR from the multiplex PCR reads. The sample lists about 110,000 distinct CDR3 sequences; approximately 78% were seen once. Both RNA and DNA were isolated together from around 20-30 mg of bulk tissue that had not been sorted. Input material: liver tumor tissue from sampling region 3. The subset: tumor region T3, left-lateral pole. Receptors were obtained from a man in his forties with primary liver carcinoma and hepatitis B virus infection.

On this clonotype: One end of the junction does not line up with germline, which may come from a read error. The rearrangement links TRBV4-1 to TRBJ2-7; TRBD2 agrees at 13 bases. From germline, CDR1 is MGHRA and CDR2 YSYEKL. This CDR3 region has 17 residues. The CDR3 nucleotides are TGCGCCAGCAGCCATGAAAGGACTAGCGGGAGTATCTACGATCAGTACTTC. Its protein product is CASSHERTSGSIYDQYF.

Comment on this clonotype: Germline and junction disagree at one end, which may indicate a read error. The V call is TRBV11-3, the J call TRBJ2-1; TRBD1 might be the D (5 bases). Per the germline V gene, CDR1 is SGHNT and CDR2 is YENEEA. The CDR3 runs 14 residues. As DNA, the CDR3 is TGTGCCAGCGGCTTAGGGGTCAGCAACACTCAGCAGTTCTTC. Residues: CASGLGVSNTQQFF.

Comments on this clonotype: The final CDR3 position lacks the conserved phenylalanine or tryptophan, pointing to a likely read error. The DNA is left out, because the CDR3 cannot be placed on it with certainty; the CDR3 is given as TCRdb lists it. J is TRBJ2-5 and V is TRBV10-2. Germline V gene lookup returns CDR1 WSHSY and CDR2 SAAADI. The CDR3 is 11 amino acids long, termini counted. Here the CDR3 reads CASSEWETQYL.

This clonotype counts as medium-sized. The rearrangement links TRBV29-1 to TRBJ2-7, with TRBD1 matching 10 bases. This CDR3 has 12 amino acids. Germline V gives CDR1 SQVTM, CDR2 ANQGSEA. V trimming: 4 bases; J trimming: 7 bases; junction bases outside the gene matches: 4. DNA of the CDR3: TGCAGCGTTGGACAGGGGGCAGGGGAGCAGTACTTC. Translation: CSVGQGAGEQYF.

This chain links TRBV5-1 with TRBJ1-5, with D possibly matching TRBD1 (5 bases). The V end lost 8 bases, the J end lost 0 bases, and 15 bases lay between the germline ends. Germline V CDR1 and CDR2: SGHRS, YFSETQ. This CDR3 comprises 15 residues. The CDR3 bases are TGCGCCAGTGGCTTGGGGGGGACTAGCAATCAGCCCCAGCATTTT. Protein: CASGLGGTSNQPQHF.

Comment on this clonotype: Its ends do not fully match the called genes, so a read error is possible. V is TRBV6-2 or TRBV6-3 and J is TRBJ2-7, with D tentatively TRBD1 or TRBD2 (5 bases each). Germline V gene lookup returns CDR1 MNHEY and CDR2 SVGEGT. CDR3 length: 13 amino acids. DNA of the CDR3: TGTGCCAGTGCCGGGGCAGGAGCTTACGAGCTGTACTTC. Encoded protein: CASAGAGAYELYF.

This clonotype has a single count. Relative to the germline gene, one junction end is altered; a read error may explain this. The rearrangement links TRBV10-2 to TRBJ2-3; either TRBD1 or TRBD2 may fit D (5 bases each). This CDR3 is 15 amino acids long. Germline V CDR1 and CDR2: WSHSY, SAAADI. The CDR3 bases are TGCGCCAGCGGTGAGGCGAGGGGACCCACAGATACGCAGTATTTT. This codes for CASGEARGPTDTQYF.

A note on this clonotype: Germline and junction disagree at one end, which may indicate a read error. This chain uses TRBV29-1 with TRBJ2-5; D unclear. Germline V CDR1 and CDR2: SQVTM, ANQGSEA. This CDR3 has 12 residues. CDR3 sequence (DNA): TGCAGAGGTATGGGCAGTGGAGAGGCCCAGTACTTC. Its protein product is CRGMGSGEAQYF. The full variable domain, rest sourced from reference TRBV29-1 and TRBJ2-5, is SAVISQKPSRDICQRGTSLTIQCQVDSQVTMMFWYRQQPGQSLTLIATANQGSEATYESGFVIDKFPISRPNLTFSTLTVSNMSPEDSSIYLCRGMGSGEAQYFGPGTRLLVL.

The chain is built from TRBV12-3 or TRBV12-4 and TRBJ2-5, with D tentatively TRBD1 (6 bases). V lost 8 bases and J lost 3, with 16 bases in between. The CDR3 is 14 residues long. CDR3 sequence reads: CASCPSGVEETQYF. The CDR3 coding sequence is TGTGCCAGCTGTCCCTCAGGGGTTGAAGAGACCCAGTACTTC.

V usage is TRBV29-1 and J usage is TRBJ2-1; D not resolved. The V end lost 5 bases, the J end lost 13 bases, and 21 bases lay between the germline ends. CDR3 length: 13 residues. Germline V gives CDR1 SQVTM, CDR2 ANQGSEA. The CDR3, as DNA: TGCAGCGTTTCTAAGGTGGGATACAATCATCAGTTCTTC. Amino acids: CSVSKVGYNHQFF.

This rearrangement joins TRBV7-9 to TRBJ2-1; possibly TRBD2 for D (5 bases). The CDR3 is 16 amino acids. The germline V gene has CDR1 SEHNR and CDR2 FQNEAQ (reference sequence). Between the trimmed V and J ends, which lost 0 bases and 2 bases, there was a span of 11 bases. As DNA, the CDR3 is TGTGCCAGCAGCTTAGCCCTAGCAGTGGCCTACAATGAGCAGTTCTTC. Its protein product is CASSLALAVAYNEQFF.

This chain uses TRBV28 with TRBJ1-2; 7 bases match TRBD1. The CDR3 runs 13 residues. Per the germline V gene, CDR1 is MDHEN and CDR2 is SYDVKM. The J segment lost 5 bases and the V segment lost 11 bases, leaving 11 bases of the junction unmatched. The CDR3 nucleotides are TGTGCCTGCACTTTGGAGGGGGCATATGGCTACACCTTC. Amino acid sequence: CACTLEGAYGYTF.

The sample holds many counts of this clonotype. The chain employs TRBV12-3 or TRBV12-4 and TRBJ1-3; no clear D gene. Trimming removed 7 bases from V and 0 bases from J, with 13 bases in between. This CDR3 region has 15 residues. In nucleotides, the CDR3 is TGTGCCAGCACCTACAATAAGGGCTCTGGAAACACCATATATTTT. Amino acid sequence: CASTYNKGSGNTIYF.

Only a few counts were recorded for this clonotype. It is likely a read error, because the conserved phenylalanine at the end of the CDR3 is missing. This chain uses TRBV30 with TRBJ2-7, with D unresolved. Trimming shortened V by 4 bases and J by 1 base, and 8 bases separated the two germline ends. The CDR3 contains 12 residues. The germline V gene encodes CDR1 GTSNPN and CDR2 SVGIG (reference sequence). The CDR3 region has the DNA TGTGCCTGGACTAAGGGTTCCTACGAGCAGTACTCC. It encodes CAWTKGSYEQYS.

Turning to this clonotype: Germline and junction disagree at one end, which may indicate a read error. The CDR3 reads CAGSLGGALGTEAFF. The CDR3 coding sequence is TGTGCCGGCAGTTTGGGTGGGGCGCTTGGCACTGAAGCTTTCTTC. The V and J genes are TRBV12-3 or TRBV12-4 and TRBJ1-1, with D possibly TRBD1 on 5 matching bases. The CDR3 has 15 amino acids.

V is TRBV4-2 and J is TRBJ2-5; TRBD2 agrees at 7 bases. Germline V gene data show CDR1 as LGHNA and CDR2 as YNFKEQ. CDR3 length equals 15 residues. V shed 10 bases, J shed 5 bases, and the junction held 16 bases outside the gene matches. CDR3 sequence reads: CAINQAGPHGETQYF. In DNA form, the CDR3 reads TGTGCCATCAACCAAGCGGGGCCCCATGGGGAGACCCAGTACTTC.

In regard to this clonotype: An end of the junction differs from the germline gene, which may be a read error. V usage is TRBV6-2 or TRBV6-3 and J usage is TRBJ2-7; D tentatively reads TRBD1 or TRBD2 (5 bases each). Germline V lookup: CDR1 MNHEY, CDR2 SVGEGT. This CDR3 is built from 17 residues. CDR3 nucleotide sequence: TGTGCTAGCAGTTACTCCGACTTGGGACGACGATCCTACGAGCGGTACTTC. Its translation: CASSYSDLGRRSYERYF.

V usage is TRBV7-8 and J usage is TRBJ2-5, with 10 bases that match TRBD1. Germline loops: CDR1 SGHVS, CDR2 FQNEAQ. With 7 bases clipped from V and 5 bases from J, the junction kept 7 bases outside the gene matches. CDR3 length: 14 residues. The CDR3, as DNA: TGTGCCAGCATCAGGGACAGGGGTATTGAGACCCAGTACTTC. This gives the protein CASIRDRGIETQYF. The entire variable domain, with the rest obtained from reference TRBV7-8 and TRBJ2-5, is as follows: GAGVSQSPRYKVAKRGQDVALRCDPISGHVSLFWYQQALGQGPEFLTYFQNEAQLDKSGLPSDRFFAERPEGSVSTLKIQRTQQEDSAVYLCASIRDRGIETQYFGPGTRLLVL.

V is TRBV6-2 or TRBV6-3 and J is TRBJ2-1; 7 bases line up with TRBD2. V shed 6 bases, J shed 10 bases, and the junction held 9 bases outside the gene matches. CDR1 is MNHEY, CDR2 SVGEGT, per germline. The CDR3 is 13 amino acids. The DNA for the CDR3 is TGTGCCAGCAGGACTAGCTGGAGAACCGAGCAGTTCTTC. Residues: CASRTSWRTEQFF.

The CDR3 nucleotides read TGCGCCAGTAGTAAGCGAGGACGGGGCTCCACAGATACGCAGTATTTT. It is translated as CASSKRGRGSTDTQYF. The V and J genes are TRBV10-1 and TRBJ2-3; D is possibly TRBD1 or TRBD2 (5 bases each). V was cut by 9 bases and J by 2 bases, with 21 bases left in between. Germline loops: CDR1 WNHNN, CDR2 SYGVQD (reference sequence). The CDR3 consists of 16 residues.

About this clonotype itself: Since a much larger clone is just one base distant, this may be a read error. The chain carries TRBV28 and TRBJ1-5; 10 bases match TRBD1. The germline V gene has CDR1 MDHEN and CDR2 SYDVKM. The CDR3 spans 17 residues. In nucleotides, the CDR3 is TGTGCCAGCAATTTACCGGTGGGGGGGACAGGGGACCAGCCCCAGCATTTT. Protein: CASNLPVGGTGDQPQHF.

Details on this clonotype: A clone one base away is much larger, so this may be a read error. The rearrangement uses TRBV9 and TRBJ2-1; 8 bases are a match to TRBD1. CDR3 length: 15 amino acids. CDR1 is SGDLS and CDR2 is YYNGEE in the germline V gene. Trimming cost V 6 bases and J 12 bases; bases outside gene matches: 17. The CDR3 DNA follows: TGTGCCAGCACCCGCGGGACAGGTGGTAGTGATGGGCAGTTCTTC. It encodes CASTRGTGGSDGQFF.

Comments on this clonotype: At one end the junction does not follow the germline gene, possibly because of a read error. The J gene is TRBJ2-3, the V gene TRBV6-2 or TRBV6-3, with a possible D match to TRBD1 (5 bases). Germline-derived CDR1 and CDR2 are MNHEY and SVGEGT. The CDR3 totals 13 residues. This CDR3 reads CASLDMGQVTRYF. CDR3 coding DNA: TGTGCCAGCCTCGATATGGGGCAAGTTACGCGGTATTTT.

This clonotype appeared a single time. The CDR3 carries no conserved terminal phenylalanine or tryptophan, so it likely arises from a read error. The DNA is left out, because the CDR3 cannot be placed on it with certainty; the CDR3 is given as TCRdb lists it. The rearrangement uses TRBV6-1 and TRBJ2-6; the listed D gene, TRBD2, was not tested against the DNA. Germline lookup yields CDR1 MNHNS and CDR2 SASEGT. The CDR3 has 15 residues if both end residues are counted. CDR3 region: CANSEFSQGANVLTL.

The chain recombines TRBV11-2 with TRBJ1-2; TRBD1 aligns across 8 bases. Unmatched junction bases numbered 7, after V lost 0 bases and J lost 4 bases. The germline gives CDR1 SGHAT, CDR2 FQNNGV. The CDR3 runs 16 residues. CDR3 sequence reads: CASSLEARTGPYGYTF. In nucleotides, the CDR3 is TGTGCCAGCAGCTTAGAGGCGAGGACAGGGCCCTATGGCTACACCTTC. Variable domain in full (rest from reference TRBV11-2 and TRBJ1-2): EAGVAQSPRYKIIEKRQSVAFWCNPISGHATLYWYQQILGQGPKLLIQFQNNGVVDDSQLPKDRFSAERLKGVDSTLKIQPAKLEDSAVYLCASSLEARTGPYGYTFGSGTRLTVV.

V usage is TRBV29-1 and J usage is TRBJ1-1; no definite D call. Germline CDR1 and CDR2: SQVTM and ANQGSEA. V lost 3 bases to trimming and J lost 3 bases, with 8 bases between them. The CDR3 spans 12 residues. CDR3 nucleotide sequence: TGCAGCGTTGATCAAGCGGACACTGAAGCTTTCTTT. This sequence encodes CSVDQADTEAFF.

Notes on this clonotype: The final CDR3 position lacks the conserved phenylalanine or tryptophan, pointing to a likely read error. The chain recombines TRBV28 with TRBJ2-7; D is unclear. CDR1 and CDR2 (germline): MDHEN, SYDVKM. CDR3 size: 15 residues. V lost 5 bases to trimming and J lost 6 bases, with 20 bases between them. The CDR3 here is CASSPLRCAGSEQYI. CDR3 in DNA: TGTGCCAGCAGTCCGCTCCGATGTGCTGGCAGCGAGCAGTACATC.

A note on this clonotype: One end of the junction varies from germline; a read error may be responsible. V usage is TRBV7-9 and J usage is TRBJ2-1, with 8 bases fitting TRBD2. The germline V gene has CDR1 SEHNR and CDR2 FQNEAQ (reference sequence). The CDR3 is 16 residues long. The CDR3 sequence: CASSIALAGAYNEQFF. CDR3 DNA sequence: TGTGCCAGCAGCATAGCCCTAGCGGGTGCCTACAATGAGCAGTTCTTC.

With regard to this clonotype: One end of the junction varies from germline; a read error may be responsible. The chain is built from TRBV5-1 and TRBJ2-2, with D tentatively TRBD2 (6 bases). The CDR3 extends over 17 amino acids. The germline CDR1 and CDR2 sequences are SGHRS and YFSETQ. The CDR3 loop reads CASSLETIGRNTGELFF. CDR3 nucleotide sequence: TGCGCCAGTAGCTTGGAGACTATCGGGAGAAACACCGGGGAGCTGTTTTTT. Together with reference TRBV5-1 and TRBJ2-2, the CDR3 gives the full variable domain: KAGVTQTPRYLIKTRGQQVTLSCSPISGHRSVSWYQQTPGQGLQFLFEYFSETQRNKGNFPGRFSGRQFSNSRSEMNVSTLELGDSALYLCASSLETIGRNTGELFFGEGSRLTVL.

In this sample, this clonotype is large. This sequence joins TRBV4-2 and TRBJ2-7; D uncertain. V shed 0 bases and J shed 5 bases, with 5 bases lying between them. The CDR3 length is 12 residues. Germline CDR1 LGHNA, CDR2 YNFKEQ. DNA of the CDR3: TGTGCCAGCAGCCAAGATCGGAACGAGCAGTACTTC. This codes for CASSQDRNEQYF.